The 13 T cell receptor beta chains presented below share a single source sample, sequenced in a study of glioma-infiltrating T cells after dendritic cell vaccination. Sequenced by immunoSEQ multiplex PCR; TCRdb stores in-frame clones only, minus some. The table has approximately 48,000 clones, 65% to 90% seen once; the top ten hold over 10%. Here the sequenced sample was blood, taken before dendritic cell vaccination. The receptor set was obtained from a human donor with glioblastoma.

This clone has only a few counts. The chain combines TRBV5-6 with TRBJ1-1, with 12 nucleotides matching TRBD1. CDR1 and CDR2 (germline): SGHDT, YYEEEE. The V and J ends lost 0 bases and 1 base, in that order; junction bases with no gene match: 10. CDR3 length: 19 residues. In nucleotides, the CDR3 is TGTGCCAGCAGCTTGGTTATTAGGGGACAGGGGGCAGCGAACACTGAAGCTTTCTTT. Protein product: CASSLVIRGQGAANTEAFF.

This clone showed up just a few times. The rearrangement joins TRBV6-6 to TRBJ2-1, with 10 positions matching TRBD2. Germline V gene data show CDR1 as MNHNY and CDR2 as SVGAGI (reference sequence). V gave up 0 bases and J gave up 4 bases; unmatched junction bases: 0. The CDR3 is 15 residues long. The CDR3 reads CASSYSLAGYNEQFF. DNA for the CDR3: TGTGCCAGCAGTTACTCACTAGCGGGGTACAATGAGCAGTTCTTC.

The chain couples TRBV6-5 to TRBJ2-5, with 7 positions matching TRBD1. Per the germline V gene, CDR1 is MNHEY and CDR2 is SVGAGI. J was trimmed by 7 bases and V by 7 bases; bases with no gene match: 12. This CDR3 spans 14 amino acids. The CDR3 reads CASNPSDRAGTQYF. CDR3 DNA sequence: TGTGCCAGCAACCCGTCAGACAGGGCTGGGACCCAGTACTTC.

The chain couples TRBV5-5 to TRBJ2-1, with D maybe TRBD1 (5 bases). This CDR3 spans 14 amino acids. The V gene's germline CDR1 is SGHKS and CDR2 YYEKEE (reference sequence). The ends were cut back, 3 bases at V and 6 bases at J, with 13 bases in the middle. This CDR3 is CASSYDRLPNEQFF. The CDR3, as DNA: TGTGCCAGCAGCTACGACAGATTACCCAATGAGCAGTTCTTC.

The CDR3 region is CASSLSGTGFYEKLFF. CDR3 coding DNA: TGTGCCAGCAGTTTATCGGGGACAGGGTTCTATGAAAAACTGTTTTTT. The J gene is TRBJ1-4, the V gene TRBV27; TRBD1 matches 9 bases. Germline CDR1 is MNHEY and CDR2 is SMNVEV (reference sequence). There are 16 residues in the CDR3. The V gene end was trimmed by 0 bases and the J gene end by 6 bases; junction bases not matched to a gene: 5.

This chain uses TRBV4-3 with TRBJ1-5, with a possible D match to TRBD1 (6 bases). Germline V gives CDR1 LGHNA, CDR2 YSLEER. The CDR3 is made up of 15 amino acids. The V end lost 2 bases, the J end lost 5 bases, and 13 bases lay between the germline ends. The CDR3 DNA sequence: TGCGCCAGCAGCCAATCACGAGGGGGGGATCAGCCCCAGCATTTT. Translating it yields CASSQSRGGDQPQHF.

This chain uses TRBV11-2 with TRBJ2-7, with D maybe TRBD1 (6 bases). Germline values: CDR1 SGHAT, CDR2 FQNNGV. The length of the CDR3 is 13 residues. V lost 5 bases to trimming and J lost 6 bases, with 14 bases between them. CDR3 bases: TGTGCCAGCAGCCCAGGACAGTATCTCGAGCAGTACTTC. It specifies CASSPGQYLEQYF.

The chain employs TRBV10-3 and TRBJ1-5; D perhaps matches TRBD1 (6 bases). Trimming removed 5 bases from V and 3 bases from J, with 14 bases in between. The CDR3 loop spans 15 amino acids. CDR1 and CDR2 (germline): ENHRY, SYGVKD. In DNA form, the CDR3 reads TGTGCCATCAGTTCCGACAGGACCCCCAATCAGCCCCAGCATTTT. As protein: CAISSDRTPNQPQHF.

This rearrangement joins TRBV5-8 to TRBJ1-5; D is uncertain. Germline values: CDR1 SGHTS, CDR2 YDEGEE. This CDR3 spans 15 amino acids. V gave up 4 bases and J gave up 0 bases, with 11 bases separating them. In DNA form, the CDR3 reads TGTGCCAGCAGCCCCGACGGAGATAGCAATCAGCCCCAGCATTTT. This codes for CASSPDGDSNQPQHF.

V usage is TRBV19 and J usage is TRBJ2-1; D is ambiguous. This CDR3 is built from 13 residues. Germline values: CDR1 LNHDA, CDR2 SQIVND (reference sequence). Deletions cut 3 bases from V and 5 bases from J, with 8 bases between. Here the CDR3 DNA reads TGTGCCAGTAGTATTGCGATAAACAATGAGCAGTTCTTC. Translating gives CASSIAINNEQFF. Drawing the rest from reference TRBV19 and TRBJ2-1, the complete variable domain is DGGITQSPKYLFRKEGQNVTLSCEQNLNHDAMYWYRQDPGQGLRLIYYSQIVNDFQKGDIAEGYSVSREKKESFPLTVTSAQKNPTAFYLCASSIAINNEQFFGPGTRLTVL.

The V gene is TRBV19, the J gene TRBJ1-2; D is unclear. The CDR3 spans 14 residues. Germline CDR1 is LNHDA and CDR2 is SQIVND (reference sequence). V shed 3 bases and J shed 8 bases, with 16 bases lying between them. In DNA form, the CDR3 reads TGTGCCAGTAGTATCAACGGGAAGAGCGGGGGCTACACCTTC. Residues: CASSINGKSGGYTF.

The rearrangement joins TRBV27 to TRBJ2-3, with a weak D call TRBD1 (7 bases). V gave up 2 bases and J gave up 3 bases, with 12 bases separating them. From germline, CDR1 is MNHEY and CDR2 SMNVEV (reference sequence). The CDR3 covers 15 residues. CDR3 amino acids: CASSLATGRTDTQYF. CDR3 sequence (DNA): TGTGCCAGCAGTTTAGCGACAGGGAGGACAGATACGCAGTATTTT.

The chain links TRBV7-7 to TRBJ2-7, with 7 bases aligning to TRBD2. Germline trimming cut 5 bases from V and 0 bases from J; bases unmatched to any gene: 4. Per germline, CDR1 SSHAT and CDR2 FNYEAQ (reference sequence). The CDR3 is 14 amino acids. The CDR3 region has the DNA TGTGCCAGCAGCCCCGGGACTAACTCCTACGAGCAGTACTTC. As protein: CASSPGTNSYEQYF.